Here is one T cell receptor beta chain with its context. Other DNA sequences of this sample code for an identical CDR3. The data were taken from a study of T cell changes during pregnancy in multiple sclerosis. After removal of 0 bases from V and 2 bases from J, the junction contained 2 bases not matched to a gene. Germline CDR1 SGDLS, CDR2 YYNGEE. The CDR3 extends over 15 amino acids. Sequencing used immunoSEQ multiplex PCR; TCRdb keeps in-frame clones, though not all of them. The data hold 75,000 to 95,000 clones, with around 93% observed a single time. This sequence joins TRBV9 and TRBJ2-1, with TRBD2 matching over 7 bases. The clonotype comes from a female donor with multiple sclerosis, enrolled in a pregnancy study. This specimen consisted of peripheral blood, obtained in the second trimester of pregnancy. The CDR3 protein is CASSVGGGAYNEQFF. DNA for the CDR3: TGTGCCAGCAGCGTAGGTGGGGGGGCCTACAATGAGCAGTTCTTC. Full variable domain (remainder filled in from reference TRBV9 and TRBJ2-1): DSGVTQTPKHLITATGQRVTLRCSPRSGDLSVYWYQQSLDQGLQFLIQYYNGEERAKGNILERFSAQQFPDLHSELNLSSLELGDSALYFCASSVGGGAYNEQFFGPGTRLTVL.